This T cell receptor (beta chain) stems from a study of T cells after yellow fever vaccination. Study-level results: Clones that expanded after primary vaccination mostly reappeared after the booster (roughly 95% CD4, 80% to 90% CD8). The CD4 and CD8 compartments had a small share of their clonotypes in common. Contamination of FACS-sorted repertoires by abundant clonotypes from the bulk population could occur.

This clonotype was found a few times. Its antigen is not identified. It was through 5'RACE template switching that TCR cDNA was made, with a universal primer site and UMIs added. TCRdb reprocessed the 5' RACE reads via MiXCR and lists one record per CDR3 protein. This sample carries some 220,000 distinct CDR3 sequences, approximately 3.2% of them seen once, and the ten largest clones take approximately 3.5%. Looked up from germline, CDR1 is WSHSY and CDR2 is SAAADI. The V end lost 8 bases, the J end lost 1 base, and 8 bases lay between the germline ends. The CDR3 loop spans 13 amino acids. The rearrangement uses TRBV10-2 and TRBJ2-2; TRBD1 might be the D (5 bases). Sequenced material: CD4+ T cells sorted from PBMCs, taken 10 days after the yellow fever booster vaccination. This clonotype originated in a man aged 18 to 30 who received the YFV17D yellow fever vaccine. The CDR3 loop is CASRQRNTGELFF. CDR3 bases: TGCGCCAGCCGACAGAGGAACACCGGGGAGCTGTTTTTT.